These T cell receptor beta chains were read from a single sample in a study of T cells in Graves' hyperthyroidism and ophthalmopathy. TCRdb fed the multiplex PCR reads into MiXCR, producing one record per CDR3 protein. The data show hundreds of thousands of distinct CDR3 sequences, roughly 15% seen once. The specimen was blood. The receptors originated from a man between 18 and 35 years old with Graves' ophthalmopathy. Both conserved end residues are part of each CDR3. Fields, in order: clone size, D gene, V gene, J gene, CDR3 DNA, CDR3 protein. The D gene is left open where the match is weak. Rows may omit the clone size; those that give it use once, few, many or a size class.

many	TRBD1	TRBV12-3/TRBV12-4	TRBJ2-1	TGTGCCAGCAGTTTGGTCAGGGGGTTGGGAAGTGAGCAGTTCTTC	CASSLVRGLGSEQFF
many	TRBD1	TRBV11-2	TRBJ2-2	TGTGCCAGCACCCAGACAGGGACAAACACCGGGGAGCTGTTTTTT	CASTQTGTNTGELFF
few	TRBD2	TRBV7-2	TRBJ2-3	TGTGCCAGCAGCGCCGTTCTAGCGGGTAACACAGATACGCAGTATTTT	CASSAVLAGNTDTQYF
many	-	TRBV30	TRBJ2-3	TGTGCCTGGAGTGAGGACAGCTATACGCAGTATTTT	CAWSEDSYTQYF
-	-	TRBV20-1	TRBJ1-2	TGCAGTGCTCCCCCCCCCAGGGGCGAAAATGGCTACACCTTC	CSAPPPRGENGYTF
-	-	TRBV19	TRBJ1-5	TGTGCCAGTAGGCTGACAGCCGAAATTCGTCAGCCCCAGCATTTT	CASRLTAEIRQPQHF
many	TRBD1	TRBV30	TRBJ2-1	TGTGCCTGGAACACTGGGCGGGACAGGGGGAGCGATGAGCAGTTCTTC	CAWNTGRDRGSDEQFF
many	TRBD1	TRBV29-1	TRBJ2-3	TGCAGCGTTGTGGGGACAGGGTACACAGATACGCAGTATTTT	CSVVGTGYTDTQYF
-	TRBD2	TRBV7-7	TRBJ2-1	TGTGCTAGCAGCTTAGCGGGAGCATTCAATGAGCAGTTCTTC	CASSLAGAFNEQFF
many	-	TRBV29-1	TRBJ1-2	TGCAGCGTTGACACCGGGACTGACTATGGCTACACCTTC	CSVDTGTDYGYTF
few	TRBD2	TRBV7-9	TRBJ2-5	TGTGCCAGCAGCGAGGGACTCCGGGAGGGGGAGACCCAGTACTTC	CASSEGLREGETQYF
few	-	TRBV7-7	TRBJ2-1	TGTGCTAGCAGCTTCCGACACTCGAACAATGAGCAGTTCTTC	CASSFRHSNNEQFF
few	-	TRBV7-9	TRBJ1-1	TGTGCCAGCAGCTTAAGGGGATGGGGCGGGTGGAACACTGAAGCTTTCTTT	CASSLRGWGGWNTEAFF
-	-	TRBV19	TRBJ2-3	TGTGCCAGTGCCGTGGCAGATACGCAGTATTTT	CASAVADTQYF
many	TRBD1	TRBV4-1	TRBJ2-1	TGCGCCAGCAGCCATGTACCGGGACAGGCGTACAATGAGCAGTTCTTC	CASSHVPGQAYNEQFF
few	-	TRBV6-1	TRBJ1-1	TGTGCCAGCACCCCCCCCGATGGAGAGGCTTTCTTT	CASTPPDGEAFF
few	-	TRBV12-3/TRBV12-4	TRBJ2-1	TGTGCCACTGGTCGTGCCGGGACCCACAATGAGCAGTTCTTC	CATGRAGTHNEQFF
-	-	TRBV19	TRBJ2-2	TGTGCCAGTAGTGTGGATCGAGGGACCGGGGAGCTGTTTTTT	CASSVDRGTGELFF
many	TRBD2	TRBV11-3	TRBJ2-1	TGTGCCAGCAGCAAAGGCCCTATAGCGGGAGGCACTGAGCAGTTCTTC	CASSKGPIAGGTEQFF
many	-	TRBV7-2	TRBJ2-7	TGTGCCAGCAGCTTAGCCAGGGTTTCCTACGAGCAGTACTTC	CASSLARVSYEQYF
many	TRBD1	TRBV5-1	TRBJ2-1	TGCGCCAGCAGCTTCGGTACAGGGGGAAGGAATGAGCAGTTCTTC	CASSFGTGGRNEQFF
many	-	TRBV2	TRBJ2-1	TGTGCCAGCCGTCCCCGGGACTCCAGTCCCAATGAGCAGTTCTTC	CASRPRDSSPNEQFF
few	TRBD2	TRBV10-3	TRBJ2-2	TGTGCCATCAGGCAGACTAGCGGGAGGGAAACCGGGGAGCTGTTTTTT	CAIRQTSGRETGELFF
few	-	TRBV9	TRBJ1-6	TGTGCCAGCAGCGTCGGGGTAACCTATAATTCACCCCTCCACTTT	CASSVGVTYNSPLHF
-	-	TRBV10-3	TRBJ2-7	TGTGCCATCAGACCGGACCACTCCTACGAGCAGTACTTC	CAIRPDHSYEQYF
many	-	TRBV12-3/TRBV12-4	TRBJ2-5	TGTGCCAGCAGTTTAGGGGGTGACCAAGAGACCCAGTACTTC	CASSLGGDQETQYF
many	-	TRBV5-1	TRBJ1-1	TGCGCCAGCAGCAGAGGGGGGGCGGACACTGAAGCTTTCTTT	CASSRGGADTEAFF
many	-	TRBV6-1	TRBJ1-1	TGTGCCAGCAGTGGGGGGCAGCGGACTGAAGCTTTCTTT	CASSGGQRTEAFF
few	-	TRBV19	TRBJ2-1	TGTGCCAGTAGTATAGTTTCAAGTTCCTCCTCCTACAATGAGCAGTTCTTC	CASSIVSSSSSYNEQFF
many	-	TRBV11-2	TRBJ2-4	TGTGCCAGCAGCTTAATAGAAAACATTCAGTACTTC	CASSLIENIQYF
-	TRBD1	TRBV6-1	TRBJ1-5	TGTGCCGGTTCTTACACACAGGGGTCAATCAATCAGCCCCAGCATTTT	CAGSYTQGSINQPQHF
-	TRBD1	TRBV2	TRBJ2-5	TGTGCCAGCAGTGTACAGGGGGTGTGGGAGACCCAGTACTTC	CASSVQGVWETQYF
many	-	TRBV7-2	TRBJ2-7	TGTGCCAGCAGCTTCCTAGGGGCGGACGAGCAGTACTTC	CASSFLGADEQYF
many	-	TRBV5-8	TRBJ2-5	TGTGCCAGCGGGCGGGACATAACCCAAGAGACCCAGTACTTC	CASGRDITQETQYF
many	-	TRBV4-1	TRBJ1-2	TGCGCCAGCAGCCCCGAGGCGGGTGGCTACACCTTC	CASSPEAGGYTF
many	-	TRBV10-3	TRBJ1-4	TGTGCCATCATGGCGGAGAGCAATAATGAAAAACTGTTTTTT	CAIMAESNNEKLFF
many	TRBD1	TRBV7-9	TRBJ1-5	TGTGCCAGCAGCTCCCAGGGGGATGGCAATCAGCCCCAGCATTTT	CASSSQGDGNQPQHF
many	TRBD2	TRBV28	TRBJ2-1	TGTGCCAGCAGTCCCCACTCTAGCGGGACCCGTGAGCAGTTCTTC	CASSPHSSGTREQFF
few	-	TRBV6-1	TRBJ1-1	TGTGCCAGCCGGACTTTCGTGAACACTGAAGCTTTCTTT	CASRTFVNTEAFF
few	-	TRBV6-5	TRBJ2-5	TGTGCCAGCAGGTACAGAGGCGGGACGGGGAAAGAGACCCAGTACTTC	CASRYRGGTGKETQYF
many	-	TRBV7-9	TRBJ1-1	TGTGCCAGCAGCCTATCGTTTGGGGCGGCTTTCTTT	CASSLSFGAAFF
many	-	TRBV15	TRBJ1-2	TGTGCCACCAGCAGAGAAGGGGGGGCAAGCTATGGCTACACCTTC	CATSREGGASYGYTF
few	-	TRBV15	TRBJ1-5	TGTGCCACCGCCAGCGGGCAGGGTGGGAATCAGCCCCAGCATTTT	CATASGQGGNQPQHF
many	-	TRBV7-2	TRBJ2-7	TGTGCCAGCAGCTTAGGAGTGGGCGGACCCCTCTACGAGCAGTACTTC	CASSLGVGGPLYEQYF